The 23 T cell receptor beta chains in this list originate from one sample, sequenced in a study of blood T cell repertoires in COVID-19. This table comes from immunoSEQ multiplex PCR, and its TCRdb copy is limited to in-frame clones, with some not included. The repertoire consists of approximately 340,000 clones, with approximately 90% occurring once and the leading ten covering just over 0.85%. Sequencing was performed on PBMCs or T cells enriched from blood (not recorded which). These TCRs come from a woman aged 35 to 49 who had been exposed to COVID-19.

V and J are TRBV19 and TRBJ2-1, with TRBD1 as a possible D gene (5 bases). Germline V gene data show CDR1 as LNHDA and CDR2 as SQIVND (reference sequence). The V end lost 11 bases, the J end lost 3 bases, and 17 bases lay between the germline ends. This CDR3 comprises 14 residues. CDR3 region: CALPPDNHYNEQFF. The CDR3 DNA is TGTGCCTTACCGCCGGACAACCACTACAATGAGCAGTTCTTC.

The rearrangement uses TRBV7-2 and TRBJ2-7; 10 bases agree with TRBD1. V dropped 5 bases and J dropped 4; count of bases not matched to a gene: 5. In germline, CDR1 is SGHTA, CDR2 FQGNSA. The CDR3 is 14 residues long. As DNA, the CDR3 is TGTGCCAGCAGCCTGACAGGGGGCATTTACGAGCAGTACTTC. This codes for CASSLTGGIYEQYF. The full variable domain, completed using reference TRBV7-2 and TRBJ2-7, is GAGVSQSPSNKVTEKGKDVELRCDPISGHTALYWYRQSLGQGLEFLIYFQGNSAPDKSGLPSDRFSAERTGGSVSTLTIQRTQQEDSAVYLCASSLTGGIYEQYFGPGTRLTVT.

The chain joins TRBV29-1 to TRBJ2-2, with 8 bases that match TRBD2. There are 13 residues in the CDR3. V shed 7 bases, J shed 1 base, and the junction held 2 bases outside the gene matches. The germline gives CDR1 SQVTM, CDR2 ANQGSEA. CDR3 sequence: CSGTSRNTGELFF. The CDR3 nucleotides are TGCAGCGGGACTAGCAGGAACACCGGGGAGCTGTTTTTT.

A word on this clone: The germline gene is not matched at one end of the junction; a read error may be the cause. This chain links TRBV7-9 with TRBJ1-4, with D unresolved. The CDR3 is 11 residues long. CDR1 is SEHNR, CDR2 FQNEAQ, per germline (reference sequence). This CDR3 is CASDAAGFPIF. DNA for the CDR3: TGTGCCAGCGACGCTGCGGGCTTCCCCATTTTT.

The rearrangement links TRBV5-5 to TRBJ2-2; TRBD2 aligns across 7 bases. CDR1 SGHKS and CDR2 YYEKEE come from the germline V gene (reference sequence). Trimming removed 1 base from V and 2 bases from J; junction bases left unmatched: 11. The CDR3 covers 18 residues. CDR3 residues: CASSLSSSSGVNTGELFF. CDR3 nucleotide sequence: TGTGCCAGCAGCTTGAGCTCCTCAAGCGGGGTTAACACCGGGGAGCTGTTTTTT.

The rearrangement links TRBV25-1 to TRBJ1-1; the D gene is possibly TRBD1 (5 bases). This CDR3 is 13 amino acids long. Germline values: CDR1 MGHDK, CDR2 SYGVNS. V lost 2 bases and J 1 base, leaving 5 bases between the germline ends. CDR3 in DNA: TGTGCCAGCAGTGAACAGGGGAACACTGAAGCTTTCTTT. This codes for CASSEQGNTEAFF.

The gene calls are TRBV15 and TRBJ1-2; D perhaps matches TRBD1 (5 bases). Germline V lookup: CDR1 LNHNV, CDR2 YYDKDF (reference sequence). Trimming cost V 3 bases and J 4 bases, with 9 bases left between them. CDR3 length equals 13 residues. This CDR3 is CATSRDKLYGYTF. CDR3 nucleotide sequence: TGTGCCACCAGCAGGGACAAACTCTATGGCTACACCTTC.

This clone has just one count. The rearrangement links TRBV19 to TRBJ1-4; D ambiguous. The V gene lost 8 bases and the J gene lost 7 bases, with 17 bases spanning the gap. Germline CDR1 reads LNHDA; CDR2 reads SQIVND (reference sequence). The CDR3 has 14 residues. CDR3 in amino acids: CASARLSQSEKLFF. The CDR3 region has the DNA TGTGCCAGTGCCCGACTCTCGCAGAGTGAAAAACTGTTTTTT.

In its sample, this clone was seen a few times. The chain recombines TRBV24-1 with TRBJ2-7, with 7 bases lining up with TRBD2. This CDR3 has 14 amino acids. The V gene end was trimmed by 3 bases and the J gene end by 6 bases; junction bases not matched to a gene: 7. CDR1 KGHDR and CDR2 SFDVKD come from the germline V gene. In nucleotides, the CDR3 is TGTGCCACCAGTGATCGGACTAGAGTTTCCGAGCAGTACTTC. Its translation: CATSDRTRVSEQYF.

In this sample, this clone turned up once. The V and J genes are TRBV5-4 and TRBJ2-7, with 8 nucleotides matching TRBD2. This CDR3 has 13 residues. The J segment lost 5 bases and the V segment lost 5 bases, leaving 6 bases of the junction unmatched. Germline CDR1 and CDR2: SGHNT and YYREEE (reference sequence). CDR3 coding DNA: TGTGCCAGCAGAGCCGGGACTAGTAACGAGCAGTACTTC. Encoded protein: CASRAGTSNEQYF.

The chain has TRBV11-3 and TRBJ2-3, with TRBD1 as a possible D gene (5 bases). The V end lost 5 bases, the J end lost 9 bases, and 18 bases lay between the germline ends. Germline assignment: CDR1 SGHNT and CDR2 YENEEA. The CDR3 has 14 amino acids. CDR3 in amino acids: CASSQPGAIETQYF. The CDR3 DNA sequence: TGTGCCAGCAGCCAGCCTGGGGCCATTGAGACGCAGTATTTT.

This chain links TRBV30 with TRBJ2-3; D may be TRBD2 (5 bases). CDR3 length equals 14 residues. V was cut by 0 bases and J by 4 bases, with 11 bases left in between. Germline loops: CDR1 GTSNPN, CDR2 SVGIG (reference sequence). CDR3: CAWSVRLASDTQYF. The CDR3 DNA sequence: TGTGCCTGGAGTGTAAGGCTAGCATCAGATACGCAGTATTTT.

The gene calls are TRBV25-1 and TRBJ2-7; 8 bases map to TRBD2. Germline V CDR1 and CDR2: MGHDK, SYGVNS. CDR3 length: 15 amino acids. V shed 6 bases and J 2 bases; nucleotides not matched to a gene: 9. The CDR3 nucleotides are TGTGCCAGCAGATGGGTTGGTAGCGGGGCCTACGAGCAGTACTTC. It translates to CASRWVGSGAYEQYF.

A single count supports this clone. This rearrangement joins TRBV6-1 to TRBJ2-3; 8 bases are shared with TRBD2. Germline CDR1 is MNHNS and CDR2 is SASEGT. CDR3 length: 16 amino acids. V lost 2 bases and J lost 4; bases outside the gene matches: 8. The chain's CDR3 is CASSELPGGHADTQYF. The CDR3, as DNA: TGTGCCAGCAGTGAACTTCCGGGGGGGCATGCAGATACGCAGTATTTT.

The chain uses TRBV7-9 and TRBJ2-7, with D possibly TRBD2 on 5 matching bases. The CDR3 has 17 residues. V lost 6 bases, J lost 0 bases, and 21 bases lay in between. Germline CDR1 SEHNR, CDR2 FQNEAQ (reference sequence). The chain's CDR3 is CASSHPRVALSSYEQYF. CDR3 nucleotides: TGTGCCAGCAGTCATCCGAGGGTTGCCTTGAGCTCCTACGAGCAGTACTTC.

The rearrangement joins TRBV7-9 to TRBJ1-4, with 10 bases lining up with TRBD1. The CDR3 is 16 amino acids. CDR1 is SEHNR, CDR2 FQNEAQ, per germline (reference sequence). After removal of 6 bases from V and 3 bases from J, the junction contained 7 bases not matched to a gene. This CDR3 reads CASRHGDRGPNEKLFF. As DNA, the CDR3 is TGTGCCAGCAGACATGGGGACAGGGGACCTAATGAAAAACTGTTTTTT.

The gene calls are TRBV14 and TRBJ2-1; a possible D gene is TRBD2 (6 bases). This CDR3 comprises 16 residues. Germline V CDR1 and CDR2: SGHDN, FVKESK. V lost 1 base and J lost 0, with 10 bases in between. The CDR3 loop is CASSQGRGFSYNEQFF. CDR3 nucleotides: TGTGCCAGCAGCCAAGGGCGGGGTTTCTCCTACAATGAGCAGTTCTTC. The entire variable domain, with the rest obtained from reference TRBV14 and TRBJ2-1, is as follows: EAGVTQFPSHSVIEKGQTVTLRCDPISGHDNLYWYRRVMGKEIKFLLHFVKESKQDESGMPNNRFLAERTGGTYSTLKVQPAELEDSGVYFCASSQGRGFSYNEQFFGPGTRLTVL.

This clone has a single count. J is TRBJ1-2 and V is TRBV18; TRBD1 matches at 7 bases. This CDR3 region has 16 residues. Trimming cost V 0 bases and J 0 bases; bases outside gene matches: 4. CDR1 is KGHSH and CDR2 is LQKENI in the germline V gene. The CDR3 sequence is CASSPPDRSSNYGYTF. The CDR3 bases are TGTGCCAGCTCACCACCGGACAGGAGCTCTAACTATGGCTACACCTTC.

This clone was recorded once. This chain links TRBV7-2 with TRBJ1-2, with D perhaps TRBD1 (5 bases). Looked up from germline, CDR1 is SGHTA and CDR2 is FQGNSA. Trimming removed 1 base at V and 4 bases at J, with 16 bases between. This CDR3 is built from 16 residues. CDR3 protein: CASSLGVTGYIYGYTF. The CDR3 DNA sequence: TGTGCCAGCAGCTTAGGGGTCACAGGATATATCTATGGCTACACCTTC.

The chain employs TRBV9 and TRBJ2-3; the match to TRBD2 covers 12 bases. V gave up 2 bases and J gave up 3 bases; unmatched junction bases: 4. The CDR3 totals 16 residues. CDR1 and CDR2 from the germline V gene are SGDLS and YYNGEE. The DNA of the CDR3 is TGTGCCAGCAGCGTCCCCGGACTAGCGGGGACAGATACGCAGTATTTT. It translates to CASSVPGLAGTDTQYF.

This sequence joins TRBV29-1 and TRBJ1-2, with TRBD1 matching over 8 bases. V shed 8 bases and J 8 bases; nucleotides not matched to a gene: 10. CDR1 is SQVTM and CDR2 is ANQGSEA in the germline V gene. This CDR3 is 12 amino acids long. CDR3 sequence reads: CSSSDRVGGYTF. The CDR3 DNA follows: TGCAGCTCCTCGGACAGGGTCGGCGGCTACACCTTC.

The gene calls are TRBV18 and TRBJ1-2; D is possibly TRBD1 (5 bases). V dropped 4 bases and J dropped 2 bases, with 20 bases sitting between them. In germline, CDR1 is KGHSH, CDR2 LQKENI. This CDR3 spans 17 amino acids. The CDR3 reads CASSRDLSQRKNYGYTF. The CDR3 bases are TGTGCCAGCTCACGGGACTTAAGCCAGAGAAAGAACTATGGCTACACCTTC.

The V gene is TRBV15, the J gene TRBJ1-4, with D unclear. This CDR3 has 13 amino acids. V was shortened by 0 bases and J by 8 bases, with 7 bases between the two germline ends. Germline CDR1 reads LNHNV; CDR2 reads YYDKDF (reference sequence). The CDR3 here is CATSRDRSEKLFF. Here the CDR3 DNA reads TGTGCCACCAGCAGAGACAGGTCCGAAAAACTGTTTTTT.